This T cell receptor beta chain was captured by sequencing in a study of molecular identifiers for immune sequencing clone quantification. Study findings and constraints: Clones above 20 RNA copies contained over 98% of effector molecules and under 1% of naive molecules. Highly expanded clone sizes could be underestimated through barcode sharing by identical TCR molecules. Spiked Jurkat TCR RNA from one cell was reportedly detectable among approximately 1 million naive cells.

The CD8+CD4-CCR7+CD45RA+ phenotype defined the sorted naive CD8 T cells. MiXCR, run by TCRdb on the PCR reads, gives a single entry per CDR3 protein. The sample consists of 300,000 to 400,000 distinct CDR3 sequences, 20% to 25% of them appearing once. The germline V gene has CDR1 ENHRY and CDR2 SYGVKD. This CDR3 is 15 amino acids long. V trimming: 5 bases; J trimming: 3 bases; junction bases outside the gene matches: 9. Remarks on this clonotype: As yet, its antigen is unknown.

The TCR was taken from a human donor in good health. Some libraries in this study had Jurkat cell RNA spiked in. Sequencing input: naive CD8+ T cells from blood, with Jurkat cell RNA spiked in. The subset: FACS-sorted CD8+CD4-CCR7+CD45RA+ naive T cells. The rearrangement uses TRBV10-3 and TRBJ2-7, with 8 positions matching TRBD2. The DNA for the CDR3 is TGTGCCATCAGTTTTTCACTAGCGGAGATCTACGAGCAGTACTTC. Its protein is CAISFSLAEIYEQYF.